Shown below are 16 T cell receptor beta chains from a single sample sequenced in a study of cytomegalovirus exposure and HLA in healthy donors. PCR involved 60 Vbeta and 13 Jbeta primers. The protocol was immunoSEQ multiplex PCR, while the TCRdb copy is restricted to in-frame clones and leaves out a portion. The sample contains 150,000 to 200,000 clones, approximately 83% of which appear only once. Material for sequencing was PBMCs. The source is a boy between 2 and 15 years old in good health and CMV-seronegative.

V and J are TRBV5-1 and TRBJ1-1, with D possibly being TRBD1 (5 bases). This CDR3 is built from 15 residues. V was clipped by 4 bases and J by 2 bases, with 15 bases between them. Germline V gives CDR1 SGHRS, CDR2 YFSETQ. The CDR3: CASSIGSGGNTEAFF. The CDR3 DNA follows: TGCGCCAGCAGCATCGGGAGTGGGGGAAACACTGAAGCTTTCTTT.

The V call is TRBV19, the J call TRBJ1-4; TRBD1 matches at 8 bases. The CDR3 consists of 13 residues. Germline V gene data show CDR1 as LNHDA and CDR2 as SQIVND (reference sequence). The V segment lost 3 bases and the J segment 10 bases; nucleotides outside the gene matches: 4. Written as DNA, the CDR3 is TGTGCCAGTAGTATCGACAGGGGATCAAAACTGTTTTTT. Its protein product is CASSIDRGSKLFF.

V gene TRBV14 combines with J gene TRBJ1-2; 7 bases match TRBD1. The CDR3 is 15 residues long. The junction had 12 bases not matched to a gene; V was cut back by 5 bases and J by 6 bases. CDR1 is SGHDN and CDR2 is FVKESK in the germline V gene. The CDR3 spells CASSSPGTEVDGYTF. The CDR3 nucleotides read TGTGCCAGCAGCTCTCCGGGGACAGAGGTCGATGGCTACACCTTC.

This sequence joins TRBV19 and TRBJ2-3; the D is unclear. CDR1 LNHDA and CDR2 SQIVND come from the germline V gene (reference sequence). The CDR3 covers 13 residues. The ends were cut back, 1 base at V and 3 bases at J, with 5 bases in the middle. The CDR3 is CASSIVRTDTQYF. Written as DNA, the CDR3 is TGTGCCAGTAGTATAGTTCGTACAGATACGCAGTATTTT.

The chain uses TRBV27 and TRBJ1-2; D ambiguous. Trimming left V 6 bases short and J 5 bases short, with 19 bases between. CDR1 is MNHEY and CDR2 is SMNVEV in the germline V gene (reference sequence). The CDR3 contains 15 residues. The CDR3 here is CASSLAGGGTYGYTF. The DNA of the CDR3 is TGTGCCAGCAGCTTGGCCGGCGGCGGTACTTATGGCTACACCTTC.

The chain combines TRBV6-1 with TRBJ1-3; 7 bases are a match to TRBD1. Germline-derived CDR1 and CDR2 are MNHNS and SASEGT. V shed 6 bases, J shed 4 bases, and the junction held 6 bases outside the gene matches. The CDR3 runs to 14 residues. CDR3 DNA: TGTGCCAGCAGGGACCGGACAGGCGGAAACACCATATATTTT. Translated: CASRDRTGGNTIYF.

This chain joins TRBV19 and TRBJ1-6; 7 nucleotides align to TRBD1. The germline CDR1 and CDR2 sequences are LNHDA and SQIVND (reference sequence). CDR3 length equals 14 residues. Germline trimming cut 5 bases from V and 5 bases from J; bases unmatched to any gene: 3. The CDR3 sequence: CASSLTGDNSPLHF. CDR3 bases: TGTGCCAGTAGTCTTACAGGGGATAATTCACCCCTCCACTTT.

The V gene is TRBV18, the J gene TRBJ2-7; a weak D match, TRBD1 (6 bases). Trimming took 2 bases from V and 1 from J, leaving 9 bases between them. The CDR3 totals 14 residues. CDR1 KGHSH and CDR2 LQKENI come from the germline V gene. The CDR3 loop is CASSPGQNSYEQYV. CDR3 sequence (DNA): TGTGCCAGCTCACCAGGACAGAATTCCTACGAGCAGTACGTC.

The chain couples TRBV27 to TRBJ2-3; the match to TRBD2 covers 9 bases. Trimming cost V 2 bases and J 4 bases; bases outside gene matches: 4. CDR3 length: 15 amino acids. In germline, CDR1 is MNHEY, CDR2 SMNVEV (reference sequence). In nucleotides, the CDR3 is TGTGCCAGCAGTTTACACGGCGGGGGGGCAGATACGCAGTATTTT. Its translation is CASSLHGGGADTQYF.

The chain links TRBV5-6 to TRBJ2-5, with D tentatively TRBD1 (5 bases). The ends were cut back, 0 bases at V and 7 bases at J, with 16 bases in the middle. Per germline, CDR1 SGHDT and CDR2 YYEEEE. The CDR3 consists of 15 residues. DNA for the CDR3: TGTGCCAGCAGCTTGGGAGGTTTGGGGCCACGGACCCAGTACTTC. It specifies CASSLGGLGPRTQYF. Looking up the rest from reference TRBV5-6 and TRBJ2-5 gives the full variable domain: DAGVTQSPTHLIKTRGQQVTLRCSPKSGHDTVSWYQQALGQGPQFIFQYYEEEERQRGNFPDRFSGHQFPNYSSELNVNALLLGDSALYLCASSLGGLGPRTQYFGPGTRLLVL.

This sequence joins TRBV5-5 and TRBJ1-5; TRBD1 might be the D (6 bases). Germline V gene sequence: CDR1 SGHKS, CDR2 YYEKEE (reference sequence). The CDR3 totals 14 residues. Trimming removed 5 bases from V and 6 bases from J, with 15 bases in between. CDR3 nucleotide sequence: TGTGCCAGCAGGAAAGGGGGGGCTGGTCAGCCCCAGCATTTT. Protein product: CASRKGGAGQPQHF.

This clone was counted once. The rearrangement joins TRBV5-1 to TRBJ2-5; 8 positions agree with TRBD2. CDR3 length equals 14 residues. Germline trimming cut 1 base from V and 1 base from J; bases unmatched to any gene: 0. Germline V CDR1 and CDR2: SGHRS, YFSETQ. Here the CDR3 DNA reads TGCGCCAGCAGCTTGCGGGAGGGCCAAGAGACCCAGTACTTC. Translation gives CASSLREGQETQYF.

V usage is TRBV6-5 and J usage is TRBJ2-3; 9 bases fit TRBD2. The CDR3 is 15 residues long. Looked up from germline, CDR1 is MNHEY and CDR2 is SVGAGI. With V trimmed by 0 bases and J by 4 bases, 2 bases remained unmatched. The CDR3 region has the DNA TGTGCCAGCAGTTACTCAGCGGGGGGATCAGATACGCAGTATTTT. Translating gives CASSYSAGGSDTQYF.

V and J are TRBV7-9 and TRBJ1-3; 8 nucleotides match TRBD1. J gave up 1 base and V 4 bases, and 9 bases lay outside the gene matches. The V gene's germline CDR1 is SEHNR and CDR2 FQNEAQ (reference sequence). The CDR3 contains 17 residues. DNA for the CDR3: TGTGCCAGCAGCTCCCCGACAGGGGCGGTTTCTGGAAACACCATATATTTT. Residues: CASSSPTGAVSGNTIYF.

J is TRBJ2-7 and V is TRBV4-2; TRBD2 aligns across 10 bases. V lost 4 bases to trimming and J lost 3 bases; unmatched junction nucleotides: 18. The CDR3 consists of 19 residues. CDR1 is LGHNA and CDR2 is YNFKEQ in the germline V gene. The CDR3 here is CASSLGTSVGAPDYYEQYF. In nucleotides, the CDR3 is TGTGCCAGCAGCCTCGGGACTAGCGTAGGAGCACCAGATTACTACGAGCAGTACTTC.

The J gene is TRBJ2-7, the V gene TRBV6-1, with 12 bases identical to TRBD1. The CDR3 has 15 amino acids. The J segment lost 5 bases and the V segment lost 4 bases, leaving 6 bases of the junction unmatched. Germline assignment: CDR1 MNHNS and CDR2 SASEGT. The CDR3 nucleotides are TGTGCCAGCAGTGTGGGGACAGGGGGCGGCGACGAGCAGTACTTC. Protein product: CASSVGTGGGDEQYF.